Sequencing of this T cell receptor (beta chain) was carried out in a study of blood T cells in healthy people across ages. This clonotype turned up a few times. With a J-beta primer mix and a sample-barcoded 5' primer, a second PCR ran roughly 6 to 12 cycles. TCRdb fed the 5' RACE reads into MiXCR, producing one record per CDR3 protein. The data contain hundreds of thousands of distinct CDR3 sequences, roughly 47% of them seen just once; the ten biggest clones take up 20% to 25%. Caucasian, healthy and from Russia, the donors were aged between 6 and 90. The V gene's germline CDR1 is MRHNA and CDR2 SNTAGT. The CDR3 contains 14 residues. Trimming removed 5 bases from V and 0 bases from J, with 7 bases in between.

Sequencing input: blood. The TCR originated in an older woman in good health. The V and J genes are TRBV6-4 and TRBJ2-2; D is unclear. The CDR3 coding sequence is TGTGCCAGCAGTACCCACACGAACACCGGGGAGCTGTTTTTT. This encodes CASSTHTNTGELFF.